The 26 T cell receptor beta chains given below trace back to one sample, sequenced in a study of technical replicates of blood from a few donors. Assay used: immunoSEQ multiplex PCR; TCRdb lists only in-frame clones, some missing. The top ten hold less than 5.5% of the sample, which has about 56,000 clones, 93% seen once. The sequenced material came from PBMCs. Receptors originate from a human donor in good health. Some clones in this sample may be carry-over from other donors' samples.

The J gene is TRBJ2-1, the V gene TRBV6-5; TRBD1 matches 9 bases. This CDR3 contains 14 residues. The germline V gene has CDR1 MNHEY and CDR2 SVGAGI. The V segment lost 6 bases and the J segment 5 bases; nucleotides outside the gene matches: 5. CDR3 DNA: TGTGCCAGCAGAATACAGGGGGCACACAATGAGCAGTTCTTC. This codes for CASRIQGAHNEQFF.

The chain carries TRBV7-2 and TRBJ2-7; D unresolved. Germline V gives CDR1 SGHTA, CDR2 FQGNSA. The CDR3 is made up of 13 amino acids. Trimming pared 2 bases from V and 0 bases from J, leaving 5 bases between. CDR3 residues: CASSLSVSYEQYF. In DNA form, the CDR3 reads TGTGCCAGCAGCTTATCGGTCTCCTACGAGCAGTACTTC.

This clone was observed once. The chain joins TRBV29-1 to TRBJ2-2; 14 nucleotides agree with TRBD2. CDR1 is SQVTM and CDR2 is ANQGSEA in the germline V gene. With 4 bases clipped from V and 0 bases from J, the junction kept 4 bases outside the gene matches. This CDR3 is built from 17 residues. This CDR3 reads CSVGTSGGKPNTGELFF. The CDR3 region has the DNA TGCAGCGTTGGGACTAGCGGGGGGAAGCCGAACACCGGGGAGCTGTTTTTT.

This chain connects TRBV5-1 to TRBJ2-1; 11 nucleotides line up with TRBD2. CDR3 length: 15 residues. Germline loops: CDR1 SGHRS, CDR2 YFSETQ. With 4 bases clipped from V and 3 bases from J, the junction kept 3 bases outside the gene matches. The CDR3 loop reads CASSGGLADYNEQFF. CDR3 coding DNA: TGCGCCAGCAGCGGGGGACTAGCGGACTACAATGAGCAGTTCTTC.

CDR3 DNA: TGCAGTGCTAAGGGGCCAGCTGAAGCTTTCTTT. Its protein is CSAKGPAEAFF. This chain joins TRBV20-1 and TRBJ1-1; tentative D call: TRBD1 (5 bases). Trimming took off 4 bases at V and 6 bases at J, with 9 bases between the two ends. The CDR3 has 11 amino acids. Looked up from germline, CDR1 is DFQATT and CDR2 is SNEGSKA (reference sequence).

The chain joins TRBV19 to TRBJ1-1; 9 bases align to TRBD1. Germline loops: CDR1 LNHDA, CDR2 SQIVND (reference sequence). Losses at the gene ends were 4 bases for V and 11 bases for J; bases not matched to a gene: 11. This CDR3 is 14 amino acids long. The CDR3 DNA reads as TGTGCCAGTAGTAAGCCGGGGCGGGGGACAGGGGCTTTCTTT. It translates to CASSKPGRGTGAFF.

The chain joins TRBV11-1 to TRBJ2-1; D perhaps matches TRBD1 (5 bases). CDR3 length: 12 amino acids. The germline V and J ends were trimmed by 6 bases and 4 bases, with 7 bases remaining between them. Germline V lookup: CDR1 SGHAT, CDR2 FQDESV (reference sequence). For the CDR3, the DNA is TGTGCCAGCAGTAGGGGTTACAATGAGCAGTTCTTC. This sequence encodes CASSRGYNEQFF.

V is TRBV27 and J is TRBJ1-1; D might be TRBD1 (5 bases). The CDR3 totals 15 residues. V lost 5 bases to trimming and J lost 7 bases, with 20 bases between them. CDR1 is MNHEY, CDR2 SMNVEV, per germline (reference sequence). The CDR3 sequence is CASSPQRGERNEAFF. The DNA of the CDR3 is TGTGCCAGCAGTCCTCAACGGGGGGAGAGAAATGAAGCTTTCTTT.

The J gene is TRBJ2-7, the V gene TRBV2; TRBD1 is a possible D gene (6 bases). Germline CDR1 is SNHLY and CDR2 is FYNNEI. V lost 5 bases and J 6 bases, leaving 11 bases between the germline ends. This CDR3 has 12 amino acids. The CDR3 sequence: CASSRNRVEQYF. The DNA of the CDR3 is TGTGCCAGCAGTAGGAACAGGGTCGAGCAGTACTTC.

This clone was seen once. The rearrangement links TRBV25-1 to TRBJ2-2; D is unclear. Germline CDR1 reads MGHDK; CDR2 reads SYGVNS. This CDR3 contains 14 residues. Trimming took 4 bases from V and 3 from J, leaving 9 bases between them. The CDR3 protein is CASSGSTYTGELFF. The CDR3, as DNA: TGTGCCAGCAGTGGCTCTACCTACACCGGGGAGCTGTTTTTT.

This chain links TRBV15 with TRBJ1-3, with D perhaps matching TRBD1 (5 bases). CDR3 length: 15 amino acids. V was cut by 2 bases and J by 3 bases, with 11 bases left in between. Germline CDR1 and CDR2: LNHNV and YYDKDF (reference sequence). The CDR3 bases are TGTGCCACCAGCAGACTCGGGGGATTTGGAAACACCATATATTTT. Amino acid sequence: CATSRLGGFGNTIYF.

This chain connects TRBV4-3 to TRBJ2-1; 11 bases align to TRBD2. Germline V gene sequence: CDR1 LGHNA, CDR2 YSLEER. V gave up 0 bases and J gave up 9 bases; unmatched junction bases: 4. This CDR3 spans 15 amino acids. CDR3 bases: TGCGCCAGCAGCCAAGACATAGCGGGAGGGCCTGAGCAGTTCTTC. Translation: CASSQDIAGGPEQFF.

The chain joins TRBV7-6 to TRBJ2-1, with 7 bases matching TRBD2. The CDR3 is made up of 16 amino acids. Germline values: CDR1 SGHVS, CDR2 FNYEAQ. J lost 4 bases, V lost 5 bases, and 11 bases had no gene match. CDR3 nucleotide sequence: TGTGCCAGCAGCCGAGTATCGGGGAGGGCGTACAATGAGCAGTTCTTC. Translated, it gives CASSRVSGRAYNEQFF.

This chain links TRBV6-5 with TRBJ2-5, with D unresolved. The V and J ends lost 5 bases and 7 bases respectively, with 14 bases between them. The CDR3 consists of 13 residues. CDR1 MNHEY and CDR2 SVGAGI come from the germline V gene. CDR3 loop: CASSQQRPGTQYF. The CDR3 coding sequence is TGTGCCAGCAGTCAACAGAGACCCGGGACCCAGTACTTC.

This chain links TRBV29-1 with TRBJ2-7; 10 nucleotides match TRBD1. The CDR3 sequence is 14 residues long. In germline, CDR1 is SQVTM, CDR2 ANQGSEA. Trimming took 5 bases from V and 2 from J; bases not matched to a gene: 6. The CDR3 protein is CSVFMGTGAYEQYF. In DNA, the CDR3 is TGCAGCGTTTTTATGGGGACAGGGGCCTACGAGCAGTACTTC.

This chain links TRBV2 with TRBJ2-5; TRBD2 is a possible D gene (5 bases). Trimming cost V 1 base and J 7 bases, with 16 bases left between them. Germline lookup yields CDR1 SNHLY and CDR2 FYNNEI. The CDR3 length is 15 residues. The CDR3 is CASSEVEASKGTQYF. The CDR3 bases are TGTGCCAGCAGTGAAGTGGAGGCCTCTAAAGGGACCCAGTACTTC.

This clone occurred once. V gene TRBV4-1 combines with J gene TRBJ2-5; D gene uncertain. The CDR3 is made up of 14 amino acids. CDR1 and CDR2 (germline): MGHRA, YSYEKL. V was trimmed by 1 base and J by 5 bases, leaving 11 bases between them. In DNA form, the CDR3 reads TGCGCCAGCAGCCAAGGTCCGGAGTGGGAGACCCAGTACTTC. It is translated as CASSQGPEWETQYF.

The rearrangement joins TRBV4-3 to TRBJ2-3; 7 bases map to TRBD2. CDR3 length equals 15 residues. Germline assignment: CDR1 LGHNA and CDR2 YSLEER. V gave up 2 bases and J gave up 8 bases; unmatched junction bases: 10. CDR3 DNA: TGCGCCAGCAGCCAATTAGAGGGAGGGGTAGGTACGCAGTATTTT. Amino acids: CASSQLEGGVGTQYF.

The chain has TRBV19 and TRBJ2-5; 7 positions match TRBD2. The CDR3 loop spans 15 amino acids. Losses at the gene ends were 6 bases for V and 1 base for J; bases not matched to a gene: 8. Germline V CDR1 and CDR2: LNHDA, SQIVND (reference sequence). This chain's CDR3 is CASRTGGRVQETQYF. As DNA, the CDR3 is TGTGCCAGTAGAACGGGCGGGAGAGTCCAAGAGACCCAGTACTTC.

The chain has TRBV18 and TRBJ2-7, with D perhaps TRBD2 (5 bases). The CDR3 loop spans 12 amino acids. Germline V gene sequence: CDR1 KGHSH, CDR2 LQKENI. V dropped 5 bases and J dropped 3 bases, with 8 bases sitting between them. The CDR3 spells CASSSGVYEQYF. The CDR3 region has the DNA TGTGCCAGCTCATCCGGGGTCTACGAGCAGTACTTC.

This chain uses TRBV28 with TRBJ2-7; D may be TRBD2 (6 bases). The CDR3 runs 15 residues. V was clipped by 4 bases and J by 2 bases, with 15 bases between them. The germline V gene encodes CDR1 MDHEN and CDR2 SYDVKM. CDR3 amino acids: CASSSVTTGAYEQYF. The CDR3 DNA is TGTGCCAGCAGTTCCGTAACCACGGGGGCCTACGAGCAGTACTTC.

The chain is built from TRBV2 and TRBJ2-2; TRBD2 aligns across 8 bases. There are 15 residues in the CDR3. CDR1 is SNHLY, CDR2 FYNNEI, per germline. V was pared by 5 bases and J by 6 bases, with 8 bases of the junction left unmatched. This CDR3 reads CASSFLAGISGELFF. The DNA of the CDR3 is TGTGCCAGCAGTTTTTTAGCGGGAATCTCCGGGGAGCTGTTTTTT.

V and J are TRBV5-1 and TRBJ1-3, with 10 bases that match TRBD1. The CDR3 spans 16 residues. CDR1 and CDR2 (germline): SGHRS, YFSETQ. Trimming removed 0 bases from V and 4 bases from J; junction bases left unmatched: 4. The chain's CDR3 is CASSLEGTGAGNTIYF. The CDR3 bases are TGCGCCAGCAGCTTGGAAGGGACAGGGGCAGGAAACACCATATATTTT.

This chain connects TRBV30 to TRBJ2-1; possibly TRBD2 for D (6 bases). The CDR3 is made up of 15 amino acids. V lost 2 bases, J lost 0 bases, and 11 bases lay in between. Per germline, CDR1 GTSNPN and CDR2 SVGIG (reference sequence). CDR3 sequence: CAWSLKTSSYNEQFF. The CDR3 DNA sequence: TGTGCCTGGAGTCTTAAGACTAGCTCCTACAATGAGCAGTTCTTC.

V is TRBV6-5 and J is TRBJ2-5; D may be TRBD2 (5 bases). Germline CDR1 MNHEY, CDR2 SVGAGI. This CDR3 is built from 13 residues. V was pared by 2 bases and J by 5 bases, with 9 bases between. CDR3 amino acids: CASSYNRGETQYF. The CDR3 DNA follows: TGTGCCAGCAGTTACAATAGAGGGGAGACCCAGTACTTC.

The chain is built from TRBV18 and TRBJ1-2; the D gene is possibly TRBD1 (6 bases). CDR3 size: 15 residues. Trimming cost V 1 base and J 4 bases, with 13 bases left between them. Germline CDR1 reads KGHSH; CDR2 reads LQKENI. Here the CDR3 DNA reads TGTGCCAGCTCACCACGGACAGAAATTACCTATGGCTACACCTTC. This translates into CASSPRTEITYGYTF.